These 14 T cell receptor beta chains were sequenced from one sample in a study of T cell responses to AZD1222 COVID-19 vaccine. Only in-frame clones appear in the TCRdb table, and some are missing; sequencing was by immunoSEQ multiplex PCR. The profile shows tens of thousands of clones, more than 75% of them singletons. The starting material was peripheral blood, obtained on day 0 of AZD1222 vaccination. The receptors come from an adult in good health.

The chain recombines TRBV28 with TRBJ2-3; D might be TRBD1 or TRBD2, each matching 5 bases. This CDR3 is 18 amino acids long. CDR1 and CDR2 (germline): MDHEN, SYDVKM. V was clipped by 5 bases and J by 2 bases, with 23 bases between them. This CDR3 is CASSTAGTSPIITDTQYF. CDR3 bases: TGTGCCAGCAGTACCGCCGGGACCAGCCCTATAATCACAGATACGCAGTATTTT.

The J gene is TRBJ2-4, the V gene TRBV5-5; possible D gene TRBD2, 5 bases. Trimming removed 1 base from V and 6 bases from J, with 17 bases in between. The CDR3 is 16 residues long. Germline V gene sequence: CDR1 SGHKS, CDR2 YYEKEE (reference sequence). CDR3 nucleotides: TGTGCCAGCAGCTTGTTTTCAAAGACGGCGGGAAACATTCAGTACTTC. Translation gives CASSLFSKTAGNIQYF.

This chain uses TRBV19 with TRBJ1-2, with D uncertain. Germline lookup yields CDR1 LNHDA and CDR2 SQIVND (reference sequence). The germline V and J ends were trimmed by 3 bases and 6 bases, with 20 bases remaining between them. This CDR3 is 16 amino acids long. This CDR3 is CASSMGRTQYHDGYTF. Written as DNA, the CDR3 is TGTGCCAGTAGTATGGGGAGGACCCAATATCACGATGGCTACACCTTC.

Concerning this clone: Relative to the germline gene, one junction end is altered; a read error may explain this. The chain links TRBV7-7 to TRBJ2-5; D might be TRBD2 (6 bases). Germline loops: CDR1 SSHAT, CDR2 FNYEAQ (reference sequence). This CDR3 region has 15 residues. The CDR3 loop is CASSLLAGTEETQYF. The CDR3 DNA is TGTGCTAGCAGCTTACTCGCCGGGACTGAAGAGACCCAGTACTTC.

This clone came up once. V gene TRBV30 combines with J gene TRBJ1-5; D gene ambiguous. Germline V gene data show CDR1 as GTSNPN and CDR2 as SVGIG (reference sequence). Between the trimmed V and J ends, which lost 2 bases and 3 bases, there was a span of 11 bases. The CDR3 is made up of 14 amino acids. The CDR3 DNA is TGTGCCTGGAGTAGTATAACGAACAATCAGCCCCAGCATTTT. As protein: CAWSSITNNQPQHF.

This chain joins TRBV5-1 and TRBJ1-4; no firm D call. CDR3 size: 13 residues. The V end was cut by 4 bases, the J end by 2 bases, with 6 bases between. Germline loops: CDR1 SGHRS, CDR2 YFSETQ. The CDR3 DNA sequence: TGCGCCAGCAGCGAAGGGACTAATGAAAAACTGTTTTTT. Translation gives CASSEGTNEKLFF.

CDR3 loop: CASRDTGSGNTIYF. The DNA of the CDR3 is TGTGCCAGCAGAGATACAGGATCTGGAAACACCATATATTTT. The chain has TRBV5-8 and TRBJ1-3; D may be TRBD1 (5 bases). Trimming pared 5 bases from V and 1 base from J, leaving 10 bases between. From germline, CDR1 is SGHTS and CDR2 YDEGEE. This CDR3 has 14 amino acids.

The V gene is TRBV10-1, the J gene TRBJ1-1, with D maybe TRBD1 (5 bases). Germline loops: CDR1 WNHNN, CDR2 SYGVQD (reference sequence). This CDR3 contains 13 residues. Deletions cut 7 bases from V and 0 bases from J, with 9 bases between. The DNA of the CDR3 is TGCGCCAGCACGCAGGGTCTGAACACTGAAGCTTTCTTT. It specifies CASTQGLNTEAFF.

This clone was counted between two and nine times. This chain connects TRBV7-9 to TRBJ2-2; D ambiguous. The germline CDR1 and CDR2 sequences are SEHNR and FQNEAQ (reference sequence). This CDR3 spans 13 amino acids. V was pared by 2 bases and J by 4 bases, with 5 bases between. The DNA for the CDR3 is TGTGCCAGCAGCTTATTCCCCACCGGGGAGCTGTTTTTT. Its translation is CASSLFPTGELFF.

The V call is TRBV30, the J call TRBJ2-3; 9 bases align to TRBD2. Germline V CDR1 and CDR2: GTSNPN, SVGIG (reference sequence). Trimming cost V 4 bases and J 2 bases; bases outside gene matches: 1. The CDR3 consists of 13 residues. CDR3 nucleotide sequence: TGTGCCTGGACTAGCGGGATCACAGATACGCAGTATTTT. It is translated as CAWTSGITDTQYF.

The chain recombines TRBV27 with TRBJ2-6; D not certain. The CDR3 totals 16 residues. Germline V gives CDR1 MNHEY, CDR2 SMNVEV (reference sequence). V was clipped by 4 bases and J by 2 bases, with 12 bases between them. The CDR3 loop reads CASSSLGRPGANVLTF. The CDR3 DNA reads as TGTGCCAGCAGTTCCTTAGGGCGCCCTGGGGCCAACGTCCTGACTTTC.

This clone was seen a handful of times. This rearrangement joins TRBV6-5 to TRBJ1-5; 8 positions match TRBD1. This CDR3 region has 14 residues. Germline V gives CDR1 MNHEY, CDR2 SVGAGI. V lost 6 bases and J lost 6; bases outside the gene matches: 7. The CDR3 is CASRSGGSSQPQHF. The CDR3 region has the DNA TGTGCCAGCAGATCAGGGGGCTCGAGTCAGCCCCAGCATTTT.

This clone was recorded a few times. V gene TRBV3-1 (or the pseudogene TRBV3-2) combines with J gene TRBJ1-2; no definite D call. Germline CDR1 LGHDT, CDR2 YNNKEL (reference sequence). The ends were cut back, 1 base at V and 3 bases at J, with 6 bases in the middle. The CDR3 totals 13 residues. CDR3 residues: CASSQGRDYGYTF. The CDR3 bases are TGTGCCAGCAGCCAAGGCAGAGACTATGGCTACACCTTC.

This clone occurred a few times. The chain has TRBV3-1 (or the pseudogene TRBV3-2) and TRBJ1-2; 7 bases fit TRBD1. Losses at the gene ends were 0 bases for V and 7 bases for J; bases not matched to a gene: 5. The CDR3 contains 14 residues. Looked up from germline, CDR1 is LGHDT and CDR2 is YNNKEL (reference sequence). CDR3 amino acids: CASSQEDRAGGYTF. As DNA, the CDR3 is TGTGCCAGCAGCCAAGAAGACAGGGCGGGTGGCTACACCTTC.